This T cell receptor beta chain stems from a study of blood T cells in healthy people across ages (dated by TCRdb to between 2015 and 2017). At the level of the whole study: In model experiments, template switching captured roughly one uniquely barcoded TCR beta cDNA molecule for every two T cells. Using deep sequencing normalized with unique cDNA molecular identifiers, the study measured how TCR beta repertoire diversity changes with age. Four age groups were formed from the donors: young (average approximately 16 years), middle-aged (around 39), aged (about 62) and long-lived (82). To avoid experimental bias, donors of different ages were distributed randomly across sequencing lanes. Using the same blood draw, the study looked at two additional independent replicas of 1 million unique cDNA reads for two donors, one aged 18 to 30 and the other aged 80 or older. Results and caveats for the whole study, not just this receptor: Observed TCR beta diversity correlated strongly with the percentage of naive T cells measured by flow cytometry. Total diversity estimates from one million sequenced T cells were considered lower bounds and underestimates. Because profiling used bulk unsorted PBMCs, naive and antigen-experienced compartments could not be compared conclusively. As age increased, observed TCR beta diversity per million T cells dropped in a roughly linear way, and a significant reduction was already evident by age 40. Donor CMV infection status was unknown, potentially confounding age-related changes in expanded clonotypes. The long-lived group showed more naive CD4+ T cells, fewer expanded clones and increased TCR diversity than the aged group, suggesting age selection.

This clonotype occurred a few times. No cognate antigen has been identified for it. No much larger clone is present one base from it, and per-base qualities are unavailable. Libraries were constructed by 5' RACE. The sequencing machine was an Illumina HiSeq 2500. A second PCR of about 6 to 11 cycles was performed with a sample-barcoded 5' primer and a J-beta primer mix. A unique molecular identifier was introduced onto each TCR beta cDNA molecule by a template-switch 5' adaptor carrying 12 random nucleotides. Each sample yielded at least 2.5 million CDR3-containing paired-end reads. The Mint cDNA synthesis kit, primed by a TRBC-specific oligonucleotide, was used to synthesize first-strand cDNA from all RNA. Following uracil-DNA glycosylase treatment, a first 18-cycle PCR with universal primers M1SS and BC2_uni_R was performed on all cDNA. The study's processing was this. Each sample was normalized by randomly selecting 1 million high-quality reads, each carrying a distinct molecular identifier. Instead of being binned into consensus sequences, reads that shared molecular identifiers were thrown out. MiTCR, with a Q25 quality threshold and the strictest error-elimination algorithm, was used for CDR3 identification, clonotype clustering and error correction. A nonparametric unseen species model using Euler transformation provided a lower-bound estimate of total TCR beta diversity. The public sequencing data were trimmed at Q25 with fastp and processed into clonotypes with MiXCR by TCRdb, which kept only in-frame beta chains. When rows share a CDR3 protein, they turn into one entry using the most common DNA and genes. The V and J calls here are based on TCRdb, not the publication. In all, the sample holds roughly 1.5 million distinct CDR3 sequences, and 35% to 45% of those were seen once. The ten largest clones represent about 3.8% of the sample.

As encoded in the germline V gene, CDR1 is SGHTA while CDR2 is FQGNSA. The CDR3 measures 13 amino acids from cysteine to phenylalanine. CDR3 DNA is the only sequence kept; it has 39 bases, read in frame from the first base. Trimming costs V 3 bases and J 4 bases, and their ends lie 9 bases apart. The donors were under 40 Caucasian individuals from Russia, aged 6 to 90 years, who were systemically healthy. Each donor gave roughly 9.5 milliliters of peripheral blood, collected into EDTA-treated Vacutainer tubes. PBMCs were isolated by Ficoll-Paque density-gradient centrifugation, with at least 6 million obtained per sample. Total RNA was extracted from PBMCs with Trizol reagent, with at least 5 micrograms obtained per sample. The percentages of naive CD45RAhigh/CD27high T cells were determined by flow cytometry on a PBMC aliquot from every donor.

This receptor chain uses TRBV7-2 and TRBJ1-2, with no confidently assigned D gene. The source material was blood. The sequence derives from a woman between 18 and 29 years old in good health. The CDR3 region reads CASSFERFYGYTF. Here is the DNA: TGTGCCAGCAGCTTTGAGCGGTTCTATGGCTACACCTTC.